Each of the 16 T cell receptor beta chains below was sequenced from the same sample in a study of blood T cell repertoires in COVID-19. Only in-frame clones appear in the TCRdb table, and some are missing; sequencing was by immunoSEQ multiplex PCR. The sample records some 21,000 clones, approximately 93% being singletons. The sequencing sample was made of peripheral blood. The receptor set was obtained from a woman aged 45 to 65 with active COVID-19.

This chain connects TRBV28 to TRBJ2-4; 10 nucleotides align to TRBD2. Germline V gene sequence: CDR1 MDHEN, CDR2 SYDVKM. This CDR3 has 14 amino acids. J gave up 8 bases and V 6 bases, and 7 bases lay outside the gene matches. Written as DNA, the CDR3 is TGTGCCAGCAGCGAGCGGGAGGGTGAAGACATTCAGTACTTC. Translated, it gives CASSEREGEDIQYF.

In this sample, this clone turned up once. V is TRBV9 and J is TRBJ2-5; TRBD2 might be the D (5 bases). The CDR3 has 15 residues. CDR1 SGDLS and CDR2 YYNGEE come from the germline V gene. V was clipped by 0 bases and J by 5 bases, with 14 bases between them. This chain's CDR3 is CASSVEPTSFETQYF. The CDR3 region has the DNA TGTGCCAGCAGCGTAGAACCCACTAGTTTTGAGACCCAGTACTTC.

The chain is built from TRBV18 and TRBJ1-4, with a tentative D call TRBD1 (5 bases). V lost 0 bases and J lost 6, with 11 bases in between. Germline loops: CDR1 KGHSH, CDR2 LQKENI. CDR3 length: 15 amino acids. The CDR3 region is CASSPPSGRDEKLFF. The CDR3 nucleotides are TGTGCCAGCTCACCACCTTCAGGGAGGGATGAAAAACTGTTTTTT.

This clone has only one observation. This chain uses TRBV11-2 with TRBJ2-7; 11 bases are shared with TRBD2. The CDR3 length is 16 residues. Germline V gene lookup returns CDR1 SGHAT and CDR2 FQNNGV. The V gene end was trimmed by 1 base and the J gene end by 2 bases; junction bases not matched to a gene: 4. The CDR3 loop reads CASSLGGSGRAYEQYF. CDR3 sequence (DNA): TGTGCCAGCAGCTTAGGAGGTAGCGGGAGGGCCTACGAGCAGTACTTC.

The chain recombines TRBV27 with TRBJ2-1; 10 bases map to TRBD2. Per the germline V gene, CDR1 is MNHEY and CDR2 is SMNVEV (reference sequence). V trimming: 6 bases; J trimming: 6 bases; junction bases outside the gene matches: 8. The CDR3 runs 15 residues. The CDR3 protein is CASSLAGDFGNEQFF. The CDR3 DNA sequence: TGTGCCAGCAGCCTAGCGGGAGATTTTGGCAATGAGCAGTTCTTC.

CDR3 DNA: TGTGCCAGCAGTTTAGGGCAGGGGGCGCGCCTATACGGCTACACCTTC. Its protein product is CASSLGQGARLYGYTF. V is TRBV28 and J is TRBJ1-2, with TRBD1 matching over 8 bases. Germline CDR1 reads MDHEN; CDR2 reads SYDVKM. The CDR3 runs to 16 residues. V shed 2 bases and J 8 bases; nucleotides not matched to a gene: 13.

The sample holds one count of this clone. The J gene is TRBJ2-5, the V gene TRBV2; D possibly corresponds to TRBD2 (6 bases). Trimming stripped 8 bases from V and 14 bases from J, with 24 bases between. This CDR3 is 13 amino acids long. The germline V gene has CDR1 SNHLY and CDR2 FYNNEI. The CDR3 sequence is CASFRDSGLLPYF. CDR3 nucleotides: TGTGCCAGCTTCCGGGACTCGGGCCTTTTACCCTACTTC.

This clone has only one observation. This chain uses TRBV11-2 with TRBJ2-7, with D perhaps TRBD1 (5 bases). Germline V lookup: CDR1 SGHAT, CDR2 FQNNGV. Trimming removed 0 bases at V and 3 bases at J, with 15 bases between. The CDR3 covers 16 residues. CDR3 residues: CASSLELAVGHYEQYF. CDR3 DNA: TGTGCCAGCAGCTTAGAATTGGCAGTTGGACACTACGAGCAGTACTTC.

The chain carries TRBV28 and TRBJ1-5, with D possibly being TRBD1 (5 bases). This CDR3 is built from 17 residues. Germline V gives CDR1 MDHEN, CDR2 SYDVKM. With 3 bases removed from V and 4 bases from J, the gap between germline ends came to 19 bases. The CDR3, as DNA: TGTGCCAGCAGTTTTATCCTCGGCAGGGATGGAAATCAGCCCCAGCATTTT. Translation gives CASSFILGRDGNQPQHF.

This rearrangement joins TRBV3-1 (or the pseudogene TRBV3-2) to TRBJ2-3, with D perhaps matching TRBD2 (6 bases). V lost 0 bases and J lost 9, with 13 bases in between. In germline, CDR1 is LGHDT, CDR2 YNNKEL (reference sequence). The CDR3 length is 14 residues. CDR3 region: CASSQDLVRGTQYF. CDR3 sequence (DNA): TGTGCCAGCAGCCAAGATTTAGTTCGGGGGACGCAGTATTTT.

The chain couples TRBV2 to TRBJ2-5, with TRBD2 matching 14 bases. The CDR3 covers 15 residues. V trimming: 6 bases; J trimming: 3 bases; junction bases outside the gene matches: 3. From germline, CDR1 is SNHLY and CDR2 FYNNEI. The CDR3, as DNA: TGTGCCAGCAGCGTGGGACTAGCGGGAGAAGAGACCCAGTACTTC. Its translation: CASSVGLAGEETQYF.

The genes are TRBV10-2 and TRBJ1-1; D possibly corresponds to TRBD1 (6 bases). Per the germline V gene, CDR1 is WSHSY and CDR2 is SAAADI. The CDR3 contains 15 residues. Between the trimmed V and J ends, which lost 0 bases and 2 bases, there was a span of 10 bases. In DNA, the CDR3 is TGCGCCAGCAGTGAGTCGACAGGCATAAACACTGAAGCTTTCTTT. Its protein product is CASSESTGINTEAFF.

The chain carries TRBV10-3 and TRBJ2-1, with 7 bases lining up with TRBD2. This CDR3 has 15 residues. Germline V lookup: CDR1 ENHRY, CDR2 SYGVKD. V lost 5 bases and J lost 4; bases outside the gene matches: 8. CDR3 region: CAISSSGYQYNEQFF. In DNA form, the CDR3 reads TGTGCCATCAGTTCTAGCGGATACCAGTACAATGAGCAGTTCTTC.

The chain has TRBV15 and TRBJ1-2; D is unclear. CDR3 length: 13 residues. The V gene's germline CDR1 is LNHNV and CDR2 YYDKDF (reference sequence). Trimming shortened V by 5 bases and J by 2 bases, and 9 bases separated the two germline ends. The CDR3 bases are TGTGCCACCAGCGATCTATTGAACTATGGCTACACCTTC. The encoded protein is CATSDLLNYGYTF.

This sequence joins TRBV7-9 and TRBJ2-7, with 12 bases fitting TRBD1. The CDR3 contains 17 residues. The ends lost 0 bases at V and 5 bases at J; junction bases unmatched: 8. Per the germline V gene, CDR1 is SEHNR and CDR2 is FQNEAQ (reference sequence). CDR3 amino acids: CASSLAGTGGAWNEQYF. CDR3 nucleotide sequence: TGTGCCAGCAGCTTAGCCGGGACAGGGGGCGCATGGAACGAGCAGTACTTC.

The genes are TRBV5-5 and TRBJ2-5; possible D gene TRBD2, 5 bases. The V gene lost 4 bases and the J gene lost 4 bases, with 11 bases spanning the gap. This CDR3 has 13 amino acids. Germline V lookup: CDR1 SGHKS, CDR2 YYEKEE (reference sequence). CDR3 region: CASSPVGGETQYF. CDR3 bases: TGTGCCAGCAGCCCCGTAGGAGGAGAGACCCAGTACTTC.